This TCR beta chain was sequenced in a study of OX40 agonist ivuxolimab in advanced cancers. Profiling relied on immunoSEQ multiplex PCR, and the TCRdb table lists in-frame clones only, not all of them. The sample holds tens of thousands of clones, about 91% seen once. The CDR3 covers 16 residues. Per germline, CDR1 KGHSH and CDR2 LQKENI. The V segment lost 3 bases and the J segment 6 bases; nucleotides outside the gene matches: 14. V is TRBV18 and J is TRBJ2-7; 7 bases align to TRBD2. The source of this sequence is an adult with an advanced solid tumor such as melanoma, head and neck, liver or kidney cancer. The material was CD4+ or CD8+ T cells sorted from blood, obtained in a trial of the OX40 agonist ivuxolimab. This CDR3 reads CASSPYAGEGDGEQYF. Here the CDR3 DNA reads TGTGCCAGCTCACCGTACGCGGGAGAAGGCGATGGCGAGCAGTACTTC.